This T cell receptor (beta chain) was recorded in a study of blood T cell repertoires in COVID-19. In the study overall: Collection of acute and convalescent COVID-19 samples took place in the United States, Italy and Spain. T cells, B-cell-depleted T cells, or PBMCs provided the cDNA or gDNA that served as material.

Per the original data handling: It was from reference gene primer amplification that nucleated cell counts were estimated. TCRdb's copy holds only in-frame clones and misses some; the assay was immunoSEQ multiplex PCR. That table furnishes V, J and clone size, whereas the DNA furnished D and trimming. The sample gives a few hundred thousand clones, 85% of which show up once; under 4% is in the top ten. CDR1 and CDR2 (germline): SGHNT, YYREEE (reference sequence). The J segment lost 2 bases and the V segment lost 5 bases, leaving 6 bases of the junction unmatched. The CDR3 extends over 14 amino acids.

The chain carries TRBV5-4 and TRBJ2-7; 8 bases agree with TRBD2. Sequenced input: peripheral blood. The origin of this receptor is a young woman with acute or convalescent COVID-19. CDR3 sequence: CASSPGTRPYEQYF. CDR3 sequence (DNA): TGTGCCAGCAGTCCCGGGACTAGACCCTACGAGCAGTACTTC.